The 27 T cell receptor beta chains given below trace back to one sample, sequenced in a study of T-cell reconstitution after alpha-beta-depleted transplantation in children. Unique molecular identifiers were incorporated into the prepared TCRbeta library. A single record per CDR3 protein comes from TCRdb applying MiXCR to the PCR reads. This table holds roughly 52,000 distinct CDR3 sequences, 5.5% to 7.5% found once. The starting material was PBMCs, mostly from graft donor cells, obtained 60 days after TCRalphabeta/CD19-depleted stem cell transplant. Source of these receptors: a female patient aged 2 to 10 who had a stem cell transplant for aplastic anemia, so the T cells may come from the graft donor.

This clonotype was counted many times. The V gene is TRBV3-1, the J gene TRBJ2-1; 7 nucleotides agree with TRBD2. The CDR3 contains 15 residues. Trimming cost V 4 bases and J 5 bases; bases outside gene matches: 8. Germline V CDR1 and CDR2: LGHDT, YNNKEL (reference sequence). The CDR3, as DNA: TGTGCCAGCAGCCCCCCTTTCGGGACTAACAATGAGCAGTTCTTC. Its protein product is CASSPPFGTNNEQFF.

This clonotype has just a few counts. The chain couples TRBV7-2 to TRBJ1-2, with 11 bases lining up with TRBD1. Trimming cost V 8 bases and J 0 bases; bases outside gene matches: 11. CDR1 is SGHTA and CDR2 is FQGNSA in the germline V gene. There are 17 residues in the CDR3. DNA of the CDR3: TGTGCCAGCGGATCGGGGGACAGGGGGAGATCTAACTATGGCTACACCTTC. Translation gives CASGSGDRGRSNYGYTF.

This clonotype has a count of ten or more. The chain has TRBV5-1 and TRBJ2-5; TRBD2 matches 7 bases. The ends lost 4 bases at V and 4 bases at J; junction bases unmatched: 13. This CDR3 contains 16 residues. Germline assignment: CDR1 SGHRS and CDR2 YFSETQ. This CDR3 is CASSPVSSGPGETQYF. CDR3 bases: TGCGCCAGCAGCCCAGTTAGTAGCGGGCCCGGAGAGACCCAGTACTTC.

This clonotype was picked up many times. The chain combines TRBV24-1 with TRBJ2-2, with D unclear. The germline CDR1 and CDR2 sequences are KGHDR and SFDVKD. V lost 4 bases, J lost 6 bases, and 8 bases lay in between. The CDR3 is 13 amino acids. The CDR3 reads CATSEGVAGELFF. CDR3 DNA sequence: TGTGCCACCAGTGAAGGAGTCGCCGGGGAGCTGTTTTTT.

This clonotype was seen a handful of times. CDR3 residues: CASSKEKDRGQYLTNEKLFF. CDR3 bases: TGTGCCAGCAGCAAAGAAAAGGACAGGGGGCAATATCTAACTAATGAAAAACTGTTTTTT. V usage is TRBV21-1 and J usage is TRBJ1-4; the D segment call TRBD1 is taken from the table without a DNA check. TRBV21-1 is deemed a pseudogene. CDR3 length: 20 amino acids.

This clonotype has a count of ten or more. In nucleotides, the CDR3 is TGCAGTGCTCCGGGACAGCCCTACGAGCAGTACTTC. It codes for CSAPGQPYEQYF. The rearrangement joins TRBV20-1 to TRBJ2-7, with TRBD1 matching 7 bases. The CDR3 totals 12 residues. J was trimmed by 2 bases and V by 5 bases; bases with no gene match: 3. CDR1 DFQATT and CDR2 SNEGSKA come from the germline V gene (reference sequence).

The sample holds a few counts of this clonotype. CDR3 DNA: TGTGCCAGCTCAAACAGGGGAGAGAATACGCAGTATTTT. Residues: CASSNRGENTQYF. This chain joins TRBV18 and TRBJ2-3, with 7 bases lining up with TRBD1. Trimming removed 5 bases from V and 7 bases from J; junction bases left unmatched: 6. The length of the CDR3 is 13 residues. Germline V gene sequence: CDR1 KGHSH, CDR2 LQKENI.

This clonotype appeared many times. Here the CDR3 DNA reads TGTGCCAGCAGCCCATTAGCGGGAACCTCCTACAATGAGCAGTTCTTC. This translates into CASSPLAGTSYNEQFF. The chain links TRBV7-2 to TRBJ2-1; 8 bases fit TRBD2. J lost 0 bases, V lost 5 bases, and 6 bases had no gene match. This CDR3 is built from 16 residues. CDR1 and CDR2 (germline): SGHTA, FQGNSA.

Many counts were recorded for this clonotype. The CDR3 DNA sequence: TGTGCCAGCAGGGAGGCTGGGGCCAACGTCCTGACTTTC. It encodes CASREAGANVLTF. This rearrangement joins TRBV28 to TRBJ2-6; weak D call: TRBD2 (5 bases). With 6 bases removed from V and 2 bases from J, the gap between germline ends came to 5 bases. This CDR3 is 13 amino acids long. From germline, CDR1 is MDHEN and CDR2 SYDVKM.

V gene TRBV20-1 combines with J gene TRBJ1-2; D is uncertain. Germline loops: CDR1 DFQATT, CDR2 SNEGSKA (reference sequence). CDR3 length: 12 residues. V lost 6 bases, J lost 5 bases, and 13 bases lay in between. The CDR3 loop is CSATDGVYGYTF. CDR3 coding DNA: TGCAGTGCCACCGACGGTGTTTATGGCTACACCTTC.

This clonotype was seen repeatedly, ten times or more. This chain uses TRBV29-1 with TRBJ2-1; 9 nucleotides align to TRBD2. With 6 bases clipped from V and 8 bases from J, the junction kept 14 bases outside the gene matches. The CDR3 spans 15 residues. Per the germline V gene, CDR1 is SQVTM and CDR2 is ANQGSEA. The CDR3, as DNA: TGCAGCGTGTCGGGCGGGGCTAGCGGGATAGATGAGCAGTTCTTC. This codes for CSVSGGASGIDEQFF.

This clonotype was picked up many times. This rearrangement joins TRBV6-4 to TRBJ2-1; TRBD2 agrees at 15 bases. This CDR3 contains 15 residues. In germline, CDR1 is MRHNA, CDR2 SNTAGT. V lost 2 bases and J lost 9; bases outside the gene matches: 2. The CDR3 region has the DNA TGTGCCAGCAGTGACGGGACTAGCGGGGGGACTGAGCAGTTCTTC. Its translation: CASSDGTSGGTEQFF.

This clonotype was observed at least ten times. This chain uses TRBV13 with TRBJ2-5; TRBD1 might be the D (5 bases). The CDR3 length is 15 residues. The V and J ends lost 3 bases and 0 bases respectively, with 11 bases between them. Per germline, CDR1 PRHDT and CDR2 FYEKMQ (reference sequence). CDR3 coding DNA: TGTGCCAGCAGCTTCAAAAAAGGGGACCAAGAGACCCAGTACTTC. This encodes CASSFKKGDQETQYF.

In its sample, this clonotype was seen many times. The rearrangement joins TRBV12-3 or TRBV12-4 to TRBJ2-2; possibly TRBD2 for D (5 bases). V lost 3 bases and J lost 5, with 16 bases in between. The CDR3 loop spans 16 amino acids. The CDR3 region is CASSFLTATRTGELFF. DNA for the CDR3: TGTGCCAGCAGTTTCCTCACCGCTACTAGGACCGGGGAGCTGTTTTTT.

The V and J genes are TRBV5-5 and TRBJ2-1, with D possibly TRBD1 on 5 matching bases. The germline V gene has CDR1 SGHKS and CDR2 YYEKEE (reference sequence). Trimming left V 4 bases short and J 7 bases short, with 21 bases between. The CDR3 covers 16 residues. In DNA form, the CDR3 reads TGTGCCAGCAGCCGAAACCGGGTTCCTTCAGGGAATGAGCAGTTCTTC. It specifies CASSRNRVPSGNEQFF.

This clonotype occurred many times. The genes are TRBV27 and TRBJ2-2, with D perhaps TRBD2 (5 bases). Per the germline V gene, CDR1 is MNHEY and CDR2 is SMNVEV (reference sequence). The CDR3 contains 16 residues. Trimming pared 5 bases from V and 3 bases from J, leaving 16 bases between. CDR3 in amino acids: CASSMTRRADTGELFF. The CDR3 DNA is TGTGCCAGCAGTATGACGCGGCGGGCGGACACCGGGGAGCTGTTTTTT.

Many counts were recorded for this clonotype. The gene calls are TRBV28 and TRBJ1-5, with D unclear. The V end lost 1 base, the J end lost 0 bases, and 4 bases lay between the germline ends. This CDR3 is built from 14 residues. CDR1 and CDR2 from the germline V gene are MDHEN and SYDVKM. The CDR3 loop is CASSLFGSNQPQHF. The CDR3 nucleotides are TGTGCCAGCAGTTTATTCGGTAGCAATCAGCCCCAGCATTTT.

This clonotype was picked up many times. The chain joins TRBV2 to TRBJ2-5, with D possibly TRBD1 on 7 matching bases. Per germline, CDR1 SNHLY and CDR2 FYNNEI. Trimming cost V 3 bases and J 1 base, with 15 bases left between them. The CDR3 runs to 16 residues. CDR3 coding DNA: TGTGCCAGCAGTGATTCGCCAGGGGGGTTCCAAGAGACCCAGTACTTC. It codes for CASSDSPGGFQETQYF.

This clonotype was found many times. The CDR3 nucleotides are TGTGCCAGCAGTTTATCCTCCTTTACTTCCTTTTTATCCTACGAGCAGTACTTC. Amino acids: CASSLSSFTSFLSYEQYF. The chain is built from TRBV28 and TRBJ2-7; D not resolved. The V gene's germline CDR1 is MDHEN and CDR2 SYDVKM. Trimming stripped 1 base from V and 1 base from J, with 20 bases between. The CDR3 covers 18 residues.

This clonotype was recorded many times. The chain combines TRBV12-3 or TRBV12-4 with TRBJ2-1, with 11 bases that match TRBD1. J lost 9 bases, V lost 5 bases, and 9 bases had no gene match. The CDR3 is made up of 15 amino acids. The CDR3 DNA follows: TGTGCCAGCAGTGCAACCGGGACAGGGGGGACTGAGCAGTTCTTC. This encodes CASSATGTGGTEQFF.

This clonotype was counted at least ten times. The chain uses TRBV25-1 and TRBJ2-3, with D possibly TRBD1 on 6 matching bases. The CDR3 spans 17 residues. From germline, CDR1 is MGHDK and CDR2 SYGVNS. Trimming pared 1 base from V and 2 bases from J, leaving 16 bases between. CDR3 loop: CASSESREQGHTDTQYF. Here the CDR3 DNA reads TGTGCCAGCAGTGAATCAAGGGAGCAGGGACACACAGATACGCAGTATTTT. Filled out from reference TRBV25-1 and TRBJ2-3, the complete variable domain reads EADIYQTPRYLVIGTGKKITLECSQTMGHDKMYWYQQDPGMELHLIHYSYGVNSTEKGDLSSESTVSRIRTEHFPLTLESARPSHTSQYLCASSESREQGHTDTQYFGPGTRLTVL.

This clonotype was counted ten times or more. The chain recombines TRBV7-2 with TRBJ1-2; the D gene is possibly TRBD1 (6 bases). CDR1 and CDR2 from the germline V gene are SGHTA and FQGNSA. V was trimmed by 3 bases and J by 5 bases, leaving 10 bases between them. This CDR3 has 13 amino acids. CDR3 sequence: CASSLRQAYGYTF. DNA for the CDR3: TGTGCCAGCAGCTTGAGACAGGCATATGGCTACACCTTC.

This rearrangement joins TRBV7-6 to TRBJ2-1; 9 bases align to TRBD1. Trimming removed 1 base from V and 5 bases from J; junction bases left unmatched: 3. Germline values: CDR1 SGHVS, CDR2 FNYEAQ. The CDR3 is made up of 15 amino acids. The CDR3 DNA sequence: TGTGCCAGCAGCTTAGTCGGACAGGGGAACAATGAGCAGTTCTTC. The encoded protein is CASSLVGQGNNEQFF.

This clonotype was seen repeatedly, ten times or more. The chain links TRBV6-5 to TRBJ2-2, with D tentatively TRBD2 (6 bases). The CDR3 has 15 amino acids. The germline gives CDR1 MNHEY, CDR2 SVGAGI. V was cut by 8 bases and J by 1 base, with 14 bases left in between. As DNA, the CDR3 is TGTGCCAGCCTCCCCTTGCGGGGGAACACCGGGGAGCTGTTTTTT. Its protein product is CASLPLRGNTGELFF.

This clonotype was seen a few times. V and J are TRBV20-1 and TRBJ2-5, with 12 nucleotides matching TRBD2. Germline V CDR1 and CDR2: DFQATT, SNEGSKA (reference sequence). The V and J ends lost 5 bases and 4 bases, in that order; junction bases with no gene match: 5. The CDR3 consists of 14 residues. In DNA form, the CDR3 reads TGCAGTGCTCCACCGGGACTAGCGGGAGAGACCCAGTACTTC. Its translation is CSAPPGLAGETQYF.

This clonotype appeared a few times. The chain uses TRBV6-6 and TRBJ1-1; TRBD1 aligns across 10 bases. The CDR3 length is 18 residues. Germline loops: CDR1 MNHNY, CDR2 SVGAGI (reference sequence). J lost 0 bases, V lost 4 bases, and 11 bases had no gene match. DNA of the CDR3: TGTGCCAGCAGTTCGGGGACAGGGGTCCGATACATGAACACTGAAGCTTTCTTT. It yields the protein CASSSGTGVRYMNTEAFF.

This clonotype was picked up a small number of times. The rearrangement uses TRBV7-9 and TRBJ2-4; maybe TRBD2 (5 bases). Germline V gene lookup returns CDR1 SEHNR and CDR2 FQNEAQ (reference sequence). Trimming pared 6 bases from V and 8 bases from J, leaving 17 bases between. The CDR3 runs 14 residues. The CDR3: CASRNRRSWDIQYF. CDR3 coding DNA: TGTGCCAGCAGAAACCGGAGGAGTTGGGACATTCAGTACTTC.